This TCR beta chain was sequenced during a study of cytomegalovirus exposure and HLA in healthy donors. With 60 Vbeta and 13 Jbeta primers, the PCR was carried out. Sequenced by immunoSEQ multiplex PCR; TCRdb stores in-frame clones only, minus some. Among about 140,000 clones listed, about 85% were seen once. Study-level points and caveats: Most sequenced TCRs were rare (though some public TCRs occurred in many donors). Productive status was seen about 90% or about 30% of the time for most TCR beta V segments in an earlier analysis. Cytomegalovirus-associated status was assigned to some 180 TCR beta chains. Researchers reported from a later analysis that most CMV-associated TCR beta chains appeared HLA-restricted.

With regard to this clone: The antigen is unknown.

CDR3 length: 15 residues. V shed 5 bases, J shed 3 bases, and the junction held 10 bases outside the gene matches. Germline V gene lookup returns CDR1 SGHNT and CDR2 YENEEA. The TCR sequence derives from a female donor in good health and CMV-seronegative. This chain uses TRBV11-3 with TRBJ2-7; TRBD1 agrees at 7 bases. Sequencing was performed on PBMCs. DNA for the CDR3: TGTGCCAGCAGCCCATACAGGGGAGAGGGCTACGAGCAGTACTTC. Encoded protein: CASSPYRGEGYEQYF.